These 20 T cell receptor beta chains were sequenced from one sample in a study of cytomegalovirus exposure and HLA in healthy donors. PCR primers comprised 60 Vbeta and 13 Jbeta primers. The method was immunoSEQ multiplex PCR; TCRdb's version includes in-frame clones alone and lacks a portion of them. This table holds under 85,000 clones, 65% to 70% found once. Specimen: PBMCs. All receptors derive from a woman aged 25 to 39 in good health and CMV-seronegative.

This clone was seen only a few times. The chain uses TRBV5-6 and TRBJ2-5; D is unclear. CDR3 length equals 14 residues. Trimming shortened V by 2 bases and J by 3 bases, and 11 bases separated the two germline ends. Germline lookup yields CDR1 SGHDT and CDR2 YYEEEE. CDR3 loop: CASSFNMGEETQYF. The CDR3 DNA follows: TGTGCCAGCAGCTTCAATATGGGCGAAGAGACCCAGTACTTC. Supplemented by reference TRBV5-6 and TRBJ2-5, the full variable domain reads DAGVTQSPTHLIKTRGQQVTLRCSPKSGHDTVSWYQQALGQGPQFIFQYYEEEERQRGNFPDRFSGHQFPNYSSELNVNALLLGDSALYLCASSFNMGEETQYFGPGTRLLVL.

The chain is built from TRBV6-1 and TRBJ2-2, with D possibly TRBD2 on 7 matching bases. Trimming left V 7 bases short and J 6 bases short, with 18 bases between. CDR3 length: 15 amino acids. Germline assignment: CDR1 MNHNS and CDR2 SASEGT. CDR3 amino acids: CASTPFRGAPGELFF. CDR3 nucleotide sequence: TGTGCCAGCACCCCCTTTCGGGGGGCGCCCGGGGAGCTGTTTTTT.

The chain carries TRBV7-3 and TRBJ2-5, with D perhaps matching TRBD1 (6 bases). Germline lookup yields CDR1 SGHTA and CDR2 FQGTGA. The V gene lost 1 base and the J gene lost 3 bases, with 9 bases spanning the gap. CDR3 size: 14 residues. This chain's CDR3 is CASSLMGQEETQYF. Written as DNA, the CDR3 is TGTGCCAGCAGCTTAATGGGACAAGAAGAGACCCAGTACTTC. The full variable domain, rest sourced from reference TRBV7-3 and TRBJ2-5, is GAGVSQTPSNKVTEKGKYVELRCDPISGHTALYWYRQSLGQGPEFLIYFQGTGAADDSGLPNDRFFAVRPEGSVSTLKIQRTERGDSAVYLCASSLMGQEETQYFGPGTRLLVL.

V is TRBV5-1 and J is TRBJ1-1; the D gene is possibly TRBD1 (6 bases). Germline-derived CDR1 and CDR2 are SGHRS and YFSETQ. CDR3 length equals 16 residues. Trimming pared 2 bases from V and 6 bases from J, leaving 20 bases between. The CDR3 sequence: CASSLQGSVGSAEAFF. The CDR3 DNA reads TGCGCCAGCAGCTTACAGGGTTCTGTGGGGAGCGCTGAAGCTTTCTTT.

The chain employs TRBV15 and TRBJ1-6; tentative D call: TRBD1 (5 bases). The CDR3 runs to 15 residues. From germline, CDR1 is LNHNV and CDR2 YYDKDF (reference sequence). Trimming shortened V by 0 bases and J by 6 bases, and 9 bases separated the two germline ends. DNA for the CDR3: TGTGCCACCAGCAGAGAGGGGGGAATTAATTCACCCCTCCACTTT. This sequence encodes CATSREGGINSPLHF.

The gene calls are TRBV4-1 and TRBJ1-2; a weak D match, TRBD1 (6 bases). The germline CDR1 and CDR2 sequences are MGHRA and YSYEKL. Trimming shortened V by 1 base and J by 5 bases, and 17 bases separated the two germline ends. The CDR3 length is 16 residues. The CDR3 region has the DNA TGCGCCAGCAGCCAAGGGACAGTCCCAAATGAATATGGCTACACCTTC. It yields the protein CASSQGTVPNEYGYTF.

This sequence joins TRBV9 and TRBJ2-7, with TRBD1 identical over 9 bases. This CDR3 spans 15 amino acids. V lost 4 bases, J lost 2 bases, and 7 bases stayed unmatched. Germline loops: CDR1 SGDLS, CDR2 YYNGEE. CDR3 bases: TGTGCCAGCAGCTCGGGGACAGGGTACCCCTACGAGCAGTACTTC. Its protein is CASSSGTGYPYEQYF.

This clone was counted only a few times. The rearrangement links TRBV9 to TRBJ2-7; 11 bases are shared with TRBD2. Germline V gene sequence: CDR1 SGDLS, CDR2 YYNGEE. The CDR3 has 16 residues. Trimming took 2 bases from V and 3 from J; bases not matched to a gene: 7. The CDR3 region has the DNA TGTGCCAGCAGCGTCGCGACTAGCGGGGCAATCTACGAGCAGTACTTC. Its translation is CASSVATSGAIYEQYF.

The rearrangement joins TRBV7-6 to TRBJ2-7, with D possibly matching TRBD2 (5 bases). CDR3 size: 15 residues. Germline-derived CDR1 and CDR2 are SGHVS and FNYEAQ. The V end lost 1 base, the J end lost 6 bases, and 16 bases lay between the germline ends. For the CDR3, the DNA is TGTGCCAGCAGCTTAGGAGACTTCGGGGTCGGCGAGCAGTACTTC. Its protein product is CASSLGDFGVGEQYF.

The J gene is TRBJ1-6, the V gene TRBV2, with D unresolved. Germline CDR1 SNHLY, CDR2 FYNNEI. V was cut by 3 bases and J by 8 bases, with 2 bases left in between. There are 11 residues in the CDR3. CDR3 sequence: CASSDYSPLHF. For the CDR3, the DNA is TGTGCCAGCAGTGACTATTCACCCCTCCACTTT. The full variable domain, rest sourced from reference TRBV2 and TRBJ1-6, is EPEVTQTPSHQVTQMGQEVILRCVPISNHLYFYWYRQILGQKVEFLVSFYNNEISEKSEIFDDQFSVERPDGSNFTLKIRSTKLEDSAMYFCASSDYSPLHFGNGTRLTVT.

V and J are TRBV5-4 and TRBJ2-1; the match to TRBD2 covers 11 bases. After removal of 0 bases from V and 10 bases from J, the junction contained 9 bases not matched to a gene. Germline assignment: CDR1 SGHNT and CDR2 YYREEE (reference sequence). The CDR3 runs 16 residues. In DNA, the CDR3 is TGTGCCAGCAGCTTGGCCTCTAGCGGGGGGCGGGGGGAGCAGTTCTTC. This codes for CASSLASSGGRGEQFF. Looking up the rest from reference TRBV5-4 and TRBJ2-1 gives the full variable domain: ETGVTQSPTHLIKTRGQQVTLRCSSQSGHNTVSWYQQALGQGPQFIFQYYREEENGRGNFPPRFSGLQFPNYSSELNVNALELDDSALYLCASSLASSGGRGEQFFGPGTRLTVL.

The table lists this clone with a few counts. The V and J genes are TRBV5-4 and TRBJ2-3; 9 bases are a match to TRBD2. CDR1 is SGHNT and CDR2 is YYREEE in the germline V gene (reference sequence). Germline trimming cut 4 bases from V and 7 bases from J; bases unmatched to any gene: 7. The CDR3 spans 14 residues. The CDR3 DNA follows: TGTGCCAGCAGCAGTGGACTAGCGAGGAATACGCAGTATTTT. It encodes CASSSGLARNTQYF.

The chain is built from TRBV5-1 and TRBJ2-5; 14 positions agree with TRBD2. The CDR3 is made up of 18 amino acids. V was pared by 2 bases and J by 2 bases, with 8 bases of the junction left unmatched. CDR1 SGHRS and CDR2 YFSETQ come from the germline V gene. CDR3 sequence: CASSFLPGLAGAQETQYF. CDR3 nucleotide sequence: TGCGCCAGCAGCTTTCTCCCGGGACTAGCGGGGGCTCAAGAGACCCAGTACTTC.

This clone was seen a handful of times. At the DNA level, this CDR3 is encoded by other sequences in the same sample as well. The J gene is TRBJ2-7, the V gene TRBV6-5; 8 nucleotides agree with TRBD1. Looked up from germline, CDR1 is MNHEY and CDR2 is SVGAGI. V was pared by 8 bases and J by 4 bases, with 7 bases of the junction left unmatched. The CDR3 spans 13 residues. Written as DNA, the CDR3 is TGTGCCAGCGCCCGGGGACAGGATTACGAGCAGTACTTC. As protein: CASARGQDYEQYF.

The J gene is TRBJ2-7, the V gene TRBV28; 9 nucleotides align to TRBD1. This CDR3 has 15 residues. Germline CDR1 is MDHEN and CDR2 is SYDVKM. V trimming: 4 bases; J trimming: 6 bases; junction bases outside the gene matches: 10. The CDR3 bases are TGTGCCAGCAGTTCTGGGGCTGCGACAGGGGGCGAGCAGTACTTC. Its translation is CASSSGAATGGEQYF.

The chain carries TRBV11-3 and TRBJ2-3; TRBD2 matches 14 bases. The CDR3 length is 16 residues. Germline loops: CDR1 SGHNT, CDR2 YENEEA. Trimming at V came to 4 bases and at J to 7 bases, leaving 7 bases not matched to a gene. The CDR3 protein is CASSSGLAGGRNTQYF. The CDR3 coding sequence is TGTGCCAGCAGCTCCGGACTAGCGGGGGGCCGTAATACGCAGTATTTT. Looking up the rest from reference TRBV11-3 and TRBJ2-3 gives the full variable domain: EAGVVQSPRYKIIEKKQPVAFWCNPISGHNTLYWYLQNLGQGPELLIRYENEEAVDDSQLPKDRFSAERLKGVDSTLKIQPAELGDSAVYLCASSSGLAGGRNTQYFGPGTRLTVL.

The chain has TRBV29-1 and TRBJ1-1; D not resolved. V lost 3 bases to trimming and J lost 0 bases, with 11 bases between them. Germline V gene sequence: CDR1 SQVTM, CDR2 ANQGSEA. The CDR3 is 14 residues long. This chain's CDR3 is CSVDSGPLNTEAFF. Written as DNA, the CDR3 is TGCAGCGTTGATTCTGGGCCGCTGAACACTGAAGCTTTCTTT.

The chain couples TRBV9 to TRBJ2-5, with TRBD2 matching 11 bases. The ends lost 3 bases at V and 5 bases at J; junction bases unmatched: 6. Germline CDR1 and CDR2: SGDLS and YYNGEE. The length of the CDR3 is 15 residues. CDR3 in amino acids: CASSGRLAGLETQYF. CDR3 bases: TGTGCCAGCAGCGGGAGACTAGCGGGGCTGGAGACCCAGTACTTC.

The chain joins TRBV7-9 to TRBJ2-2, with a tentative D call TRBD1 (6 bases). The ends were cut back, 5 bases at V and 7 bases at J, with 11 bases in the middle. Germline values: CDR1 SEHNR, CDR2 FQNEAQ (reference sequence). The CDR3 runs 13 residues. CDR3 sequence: CASSRTGYGELFF. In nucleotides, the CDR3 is TGTGCCAGCAGCCGCACAGGGTACGGGGAGCTGTTTTTT.

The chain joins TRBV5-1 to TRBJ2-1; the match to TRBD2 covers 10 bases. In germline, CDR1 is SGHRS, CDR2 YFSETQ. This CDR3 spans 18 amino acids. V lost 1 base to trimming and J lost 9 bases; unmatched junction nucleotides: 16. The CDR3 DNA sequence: TGCGCCAGCAGCTTGCCTAGCGGGGGCCAAGTAAGGTTGAGTGAGCAGTTCTTC. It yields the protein CASSLPSGGQVRLSEQFF.